What follows describes a single TCR beta chain. Being one base from a much bigger clone, this may be a read error. The sample is drawn from a study of blood T cells in healthy people across ages. Approximately 9 milliliters was the volume of peripheral blood drawn from each donor. Whenever a sample was processed, at least 6 million PBMCs were isolated. The use of a sample-barcoded 5' primer and a J-beta primer mix characterized a second PCR of roughly 7 to 11 cycles. Unique molecular identifiers of 12 random nucleotides labeled each cDNA. Each sample provided no less than 3 million CDR3-containing paired-end reads. Via MiXCR, TCRdb re-called the 5' RACE reads, giving one row per CDR3 protein. The top ten clones hold around a sixth of a sample with some 900,000 distinct CDR3 sequences, around 28% of them seen once. The CDR3 length is 12 residues. Per germline, CDR1 SEHNR and CDR2 FQNEAQ (reference sequence).

The rearrangement links TRBV7-9 to TRBJ2-5; tentatively, D is TRBD2 (5 bases). The J call is doubtful: the DNA matches TRBJ2-7 better. The sample taken for sequencing was blood. The source of this sequence is a woman aged 80 or over in good health. CDR3 in DNA: TGTGCCAGCAGCGCGACTACCACCGAGCAGTACTTC. Translation: CASSATTTEQYF.